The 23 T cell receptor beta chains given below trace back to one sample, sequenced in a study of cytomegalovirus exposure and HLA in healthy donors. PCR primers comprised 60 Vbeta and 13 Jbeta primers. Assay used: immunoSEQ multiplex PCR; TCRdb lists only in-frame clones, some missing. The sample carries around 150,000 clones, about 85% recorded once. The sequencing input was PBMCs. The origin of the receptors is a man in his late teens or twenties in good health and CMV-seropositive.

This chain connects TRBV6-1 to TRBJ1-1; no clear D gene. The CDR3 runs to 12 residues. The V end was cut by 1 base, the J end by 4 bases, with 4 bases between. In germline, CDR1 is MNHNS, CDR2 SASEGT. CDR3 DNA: TGTGCCAGCAGTGAAGTGGCCACTGAAGCTTTCTTT. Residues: CASSEVATEAFF.

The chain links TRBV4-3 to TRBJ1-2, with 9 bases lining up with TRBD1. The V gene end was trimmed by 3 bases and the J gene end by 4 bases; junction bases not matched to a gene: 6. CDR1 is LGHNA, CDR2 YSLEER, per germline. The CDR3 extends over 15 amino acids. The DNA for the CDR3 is TGCGCCAGCAGCCAGCTTACGACAGGGGGCTATGGCTACACCTTC. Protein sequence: CASSQLTTGGYGYTF.

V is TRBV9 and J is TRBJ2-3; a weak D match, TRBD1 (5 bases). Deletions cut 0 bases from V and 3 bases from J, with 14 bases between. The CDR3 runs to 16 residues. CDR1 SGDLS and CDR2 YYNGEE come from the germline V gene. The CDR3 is CASSVEGVRATDTQYF. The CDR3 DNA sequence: TGTGCCAGCAGCGTAGAAGGGGTCAGAGCGACAGATACGCAGTATTTT.

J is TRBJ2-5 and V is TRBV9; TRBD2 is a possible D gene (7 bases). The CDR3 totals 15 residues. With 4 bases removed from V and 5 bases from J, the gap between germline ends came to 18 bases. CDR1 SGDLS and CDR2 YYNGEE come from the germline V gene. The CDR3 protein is CASSNRGEGGETQYF. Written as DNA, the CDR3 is TGTGCCAGCAGCAACCGTGGGGAGGGGGGGGAGACCCAGTACTTC.

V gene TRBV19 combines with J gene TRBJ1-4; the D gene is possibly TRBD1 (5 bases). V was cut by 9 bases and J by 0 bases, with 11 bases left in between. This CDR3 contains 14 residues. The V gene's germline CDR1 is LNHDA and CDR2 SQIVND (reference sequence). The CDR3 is CASGQTATNEKLFF. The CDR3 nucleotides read TGTGCCAGCGGACAAACTGCAACTAATGAAAAACTGTTTTTT. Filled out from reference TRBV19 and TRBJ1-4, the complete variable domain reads DGGITQSPKYLFRKEGQNVTLSCEQNLNHDAMYWYRQDPGQGLRLIYYSQIVNDFQKGDIAEGYSVSREKKESFPLTVTSAQKNPTAFYLCASGQTATNEKLFFGSGTQLSVL.

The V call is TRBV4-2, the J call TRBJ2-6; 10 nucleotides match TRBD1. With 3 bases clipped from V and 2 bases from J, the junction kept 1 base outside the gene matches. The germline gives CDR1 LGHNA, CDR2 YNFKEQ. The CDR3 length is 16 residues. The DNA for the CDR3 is TGTGCCAGCAGCCAGACAGGGGGCGCTGGGGCCAACGTCCTGACTTTC. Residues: CASSQTGGAGANVLTF.

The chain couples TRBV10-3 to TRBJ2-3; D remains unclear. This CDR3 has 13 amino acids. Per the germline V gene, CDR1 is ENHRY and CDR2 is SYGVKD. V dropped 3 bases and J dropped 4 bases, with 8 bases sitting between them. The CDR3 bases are TGTGCCATCAGTGACCTCCGCGCAGATACGCAGTATTTT. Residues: CAISDLRADTQYF.

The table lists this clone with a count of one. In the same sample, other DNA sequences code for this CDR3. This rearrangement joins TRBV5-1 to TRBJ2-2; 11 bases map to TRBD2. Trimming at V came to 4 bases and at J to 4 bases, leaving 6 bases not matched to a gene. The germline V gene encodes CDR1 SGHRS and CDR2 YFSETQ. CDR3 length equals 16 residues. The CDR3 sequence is CASSATSGGSTGELFF. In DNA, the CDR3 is TGCGCCAGCAGCGCAACTAGCGGGGGTTCCACCGGGGAGCTGTTTTTT.

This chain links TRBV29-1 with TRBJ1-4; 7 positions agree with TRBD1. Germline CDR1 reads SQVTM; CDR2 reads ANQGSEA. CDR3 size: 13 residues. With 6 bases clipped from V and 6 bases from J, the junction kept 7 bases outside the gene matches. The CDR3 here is CSVGDSAHEKLFF. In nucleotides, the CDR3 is TGCAGCGTCGGGGACAGCGCTCATGAAAAACTGTTTTTT.

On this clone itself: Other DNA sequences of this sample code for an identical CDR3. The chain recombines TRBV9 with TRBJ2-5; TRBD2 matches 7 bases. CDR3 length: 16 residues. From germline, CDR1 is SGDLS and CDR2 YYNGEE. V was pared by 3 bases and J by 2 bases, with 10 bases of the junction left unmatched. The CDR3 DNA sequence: TGTGCCAGCAGCGGCGACCCTAGCGGCGTACAAGAGACCCAGTACTTC. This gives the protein CASSGDPSGVQETQYF. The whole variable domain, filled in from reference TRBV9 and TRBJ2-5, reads DSGVTQTPKHLITATGQRVTLRCSPRSGDLSVYWYQQSLDQGLQFLIQYYNGEERAKGNILERFSAQQFPDLHSELNLSSLELGDSALYFCASSGDPSGVQETQYFGPGTRLLVL.

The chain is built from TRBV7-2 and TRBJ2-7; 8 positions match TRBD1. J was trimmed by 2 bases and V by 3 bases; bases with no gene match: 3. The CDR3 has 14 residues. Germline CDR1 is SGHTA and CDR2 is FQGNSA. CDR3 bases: TGTGCCAGCAGCTTTTCGGGACAGGCCTACGAGCAGTACTTC. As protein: CASSFSGQAYEQYF.

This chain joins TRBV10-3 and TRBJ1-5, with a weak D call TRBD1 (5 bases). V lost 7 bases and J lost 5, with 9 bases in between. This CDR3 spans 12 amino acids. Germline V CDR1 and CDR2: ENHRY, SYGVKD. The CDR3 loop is CAIKEQDQPQHF. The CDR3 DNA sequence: TGTGCCATCAAAGAACAGGATCAGCCCCAGCATTTT.

The CDR3 DNA is TGTGCCAGCAGTGAGGGACAGGGGAACACCGGGGAGCTGTTTTTT. This sequence encodes CASSEGQGNTGELFF. J is TRBJ2-2 and V is TRBV6-4; TRBD1 matches 9 bases. The germline CDR1 and CDR2 sequences are MRHNA and SNTAGT. Unmatched junction bases numbered 0, after V lost 3 bases and J lost 1 base. The CDR3 has 15 residues.

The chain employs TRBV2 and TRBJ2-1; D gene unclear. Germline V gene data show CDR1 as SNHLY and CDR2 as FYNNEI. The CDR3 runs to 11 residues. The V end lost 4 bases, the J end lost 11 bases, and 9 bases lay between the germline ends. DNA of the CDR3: TGTGCCAGCAGTGTCGTAAATCAGCAGTTCTTC. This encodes CASSVVNQQFF.

The CDR3 region is CASSPQPGNTEAFF. The CDR3 DNA sequence: TGTGCCAGCTCACCACAACCGGGGAACACTGAAGCTTTCTTT. The chain links TRBV18 to TRBJ1-1; D remains unclear. Germline values: CDR1 KGHSH, CDR2 LQKENI. V was pared by 1 base and J by 1 base, with 7 bases between. This CDR3 spans 14 amino acids.

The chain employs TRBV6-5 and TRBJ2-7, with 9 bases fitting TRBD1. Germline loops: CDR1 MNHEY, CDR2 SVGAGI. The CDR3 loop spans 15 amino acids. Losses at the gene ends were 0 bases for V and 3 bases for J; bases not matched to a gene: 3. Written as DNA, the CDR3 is TGTGCCAGCAGTTACTCACAGGGGGCCAACTACGAGCAGTACTTC. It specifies CASSYSQGANYEQYF.

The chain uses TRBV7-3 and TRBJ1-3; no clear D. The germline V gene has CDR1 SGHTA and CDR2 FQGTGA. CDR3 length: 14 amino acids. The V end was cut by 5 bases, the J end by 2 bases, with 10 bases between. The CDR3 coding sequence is TGTGCCAGCAGCCCCGACGGGACTGGAAACACCATATATTTT. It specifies CASSPDGTGNTIYF. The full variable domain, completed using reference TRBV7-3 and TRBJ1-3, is GAGVSQTPSNKVTEKGKYVELRCDPISGHTALYWYRQSLGQGPEFLIYFQGTGAADDSGLPNDRFFAVRPEGSVSTLKIQRTERGDSAVYLCASSPDGTGNTIYFGEGSWLTVV.

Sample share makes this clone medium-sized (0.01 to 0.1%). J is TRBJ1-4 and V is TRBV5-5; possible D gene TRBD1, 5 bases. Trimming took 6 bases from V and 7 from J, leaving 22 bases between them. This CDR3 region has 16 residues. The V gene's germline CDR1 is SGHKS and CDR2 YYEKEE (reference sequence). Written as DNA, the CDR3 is TGTGCCAGCAACCCAACCGGACATGCCGTACTTGAAAAACTGTTTTTT. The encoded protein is CASNPTGHAVLEKLFF.

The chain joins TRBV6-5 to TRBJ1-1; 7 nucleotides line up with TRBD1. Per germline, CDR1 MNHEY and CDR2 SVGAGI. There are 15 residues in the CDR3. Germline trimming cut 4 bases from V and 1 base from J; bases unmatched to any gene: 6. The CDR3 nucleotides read TGTGCCAGCAGTTCGACAGGGAAAGGGAACACTGAAGCTTTCTTT. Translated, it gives CASSSTGKGNTEAFF.

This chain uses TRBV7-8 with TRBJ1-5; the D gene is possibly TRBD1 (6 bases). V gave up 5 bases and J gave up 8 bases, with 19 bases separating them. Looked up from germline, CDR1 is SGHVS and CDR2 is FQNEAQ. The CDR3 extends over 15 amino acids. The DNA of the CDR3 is TGTGCCAGCAGCCTCATCTGGGGGCATAATAAGCCCCAGCATTTT. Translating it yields CASSLIWGHNKPQHF.

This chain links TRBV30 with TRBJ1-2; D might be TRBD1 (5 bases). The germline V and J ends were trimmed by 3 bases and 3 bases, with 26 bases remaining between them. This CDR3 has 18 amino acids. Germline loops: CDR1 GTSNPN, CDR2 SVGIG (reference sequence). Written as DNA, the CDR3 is TGTGCCTGGAGGACGCCACCATGGGGTCCGGGGGGAGACTATGGCTACACCTTC. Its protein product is CAWRTPPWGPGGDYGYTF.

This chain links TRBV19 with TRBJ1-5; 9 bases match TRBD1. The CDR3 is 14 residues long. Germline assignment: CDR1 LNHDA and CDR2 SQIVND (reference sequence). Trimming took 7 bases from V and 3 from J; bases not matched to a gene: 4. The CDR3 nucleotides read TGTGCCAGTAAGGGGACAGGGTCCAATCAGCCCCAGCATTTT. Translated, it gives CASKGTGSNQPQHF. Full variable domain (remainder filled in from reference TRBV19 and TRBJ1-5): DGGITQSPKYLFRKEGQNVTLSCEQNLNHDAMYWYRQDPGQGLRLIYYSQIVNDFQKGDIAEGYSVSREKKESFPLTVTSAQKNPTAFYLCASKGTGSNQPQHFGDGTRLSIL.

DNA of the CDR3: TGTGCCACCACAAGACAGGGAAAGGTCACTGAAGCTTTCTTT. This sequence encodes CATTRQGKVTEAFF. This sequence joins TRBV6-1 and TRBJ1-1; 7 bases are a match to TRBD1. The CDR3 is 14 amino acids. Germline V lookup: CDR1 MNHNS, CDR2 SASEGT. V was pared by 10 bases and J by 4 bases, with 12 bases of the junction left unmatched.